The present T cell receptor (beta chain) was sequenced within a study of radiation and T cells in renal cell carcinoma. Study-wide points: In nephrectomy-only tumors, top 100 clonotypes averaged approximately 40%, versus about 50% irradiated.

Treatment: treatment-naive control, cytoreductive nephrectomy. Some clones are missing from TCRdb's copy, which holds only in-frame ones; the method was immunoSEQ multiplex PCR. The sample shows about 24,000 clones, around 57% of them seen only once. V was pared by 4 bases and J by 3 bases, with 12 bases between. Germline-derived CDR1 and CDR2 are MGHDK and SYGVNS. The CDR3 spans 14 residues. This clone has a handful of counts. Its antigen is unidentified. This receptor was taken from a human donor with renal cell carcinoma. The source was tumor tissue, collected from a patient whose treatment was nephrectomy without radiotherapy. V gene TRBV25-1 combines with J gene TRBJ2-5, with TRBD1 as a possible D gene (6 bases). CDR3 sequence (DNA): TGTGCCAGCAGTGGGACGGGACAAAAAGAGACCCAGTACTTC. This encodes CASSGTGQKETQYF.